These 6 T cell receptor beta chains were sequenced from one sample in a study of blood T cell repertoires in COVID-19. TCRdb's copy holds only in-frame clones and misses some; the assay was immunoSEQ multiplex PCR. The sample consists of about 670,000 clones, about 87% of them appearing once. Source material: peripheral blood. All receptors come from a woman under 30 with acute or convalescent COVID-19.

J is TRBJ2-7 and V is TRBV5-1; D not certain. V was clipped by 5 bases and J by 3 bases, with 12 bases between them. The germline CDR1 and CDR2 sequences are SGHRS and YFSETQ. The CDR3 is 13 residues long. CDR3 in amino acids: CASRPDSYYEQYF. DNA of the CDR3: TGCGCCAGCAGACCCGACTCGTACTACGAGCAGTACTTC.

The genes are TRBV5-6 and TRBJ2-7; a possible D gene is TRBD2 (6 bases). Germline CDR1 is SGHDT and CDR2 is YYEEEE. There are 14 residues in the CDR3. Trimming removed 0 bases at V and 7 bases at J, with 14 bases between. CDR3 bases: TGTGCCAGCAGCTTGGGGTTACAGGAGGGGGAGCAGTACTTC. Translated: CASSLGLQEGEQYF. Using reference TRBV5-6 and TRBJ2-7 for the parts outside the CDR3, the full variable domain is DAGVTQSPTHLIKTRGQQVTLRCSPKSGHDTVSWYQQALGQGPQFIFQYYEEEERQRGNFPDRFSGHQFPNYSSELNVNALLLGDSALYLCASSLGLQEGEQYFGPGTRLTVT.

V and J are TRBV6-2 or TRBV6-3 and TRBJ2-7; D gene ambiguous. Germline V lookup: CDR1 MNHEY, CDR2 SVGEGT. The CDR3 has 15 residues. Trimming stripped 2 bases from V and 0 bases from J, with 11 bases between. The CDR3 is CASSYGPPGSYEQYF. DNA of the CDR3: TGTGCCAGCAGTTACGGGCCACCAGGCTCCTACGAGCAGTACTTC.

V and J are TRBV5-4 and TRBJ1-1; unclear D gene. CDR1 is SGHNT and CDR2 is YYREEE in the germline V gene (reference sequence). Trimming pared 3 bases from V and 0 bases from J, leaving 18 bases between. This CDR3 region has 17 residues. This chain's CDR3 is CASSSLGEVRMNTEAFF. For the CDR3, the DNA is TGTGCCAGCAGCTCCCTCGGGGAAGTAAGGATGAACACTGAAGCTTTCTTT.

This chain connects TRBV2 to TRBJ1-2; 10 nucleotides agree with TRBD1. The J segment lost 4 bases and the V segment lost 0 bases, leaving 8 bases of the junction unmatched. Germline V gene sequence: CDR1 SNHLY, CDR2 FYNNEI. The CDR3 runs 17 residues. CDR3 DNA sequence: TGTGCCAGCAGTGAAGCAGTGGACAGGGGGTCGAGCTATGGCTACACCTTC. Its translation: CASSEAVDRGSSYGYTF.

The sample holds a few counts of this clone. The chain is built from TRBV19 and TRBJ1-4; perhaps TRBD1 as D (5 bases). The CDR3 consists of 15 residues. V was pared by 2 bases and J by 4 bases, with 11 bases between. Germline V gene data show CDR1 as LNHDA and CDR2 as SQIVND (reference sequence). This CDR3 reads CASSILLDSNEKLFF. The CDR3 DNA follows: TGTGCCAGTAGTATATTACTCGACAGTAATGAAAAACTGTTTTTT.